The 14 T cell receptor beta chains given below trace back to one sample, sequenced in a study of blood T cell repertoires in COVID-19. Measured with immunoSEQ multiplex PCR; TCRdb has only the in-frame clones, and not every one. The sample consists of some 100,000 clones, 85% to 90% of them appearing once. The specimen was peripheral blood. The source of these receptors is a human donor with acute or convalescent COVID-19. The donor label of this sample is uncertain.

The genes are TRBV12-3 or TRBV12-4 and TRBJ1-1, with D possibly matching TRBD1 (6 bases). The CDR3 covers 13 residues. The ends were cut back, 6 bases at V and 5 bases at J, with 13 bases in the middle. CDR3 protein: CASSRQVNTEAFF. In DNA form, the CDR3 reads TGTGCCAGCAGCCGACAGGTTAATACTGAAGCTTTCTTT.

The J gene is TRBJ2-5, the V gene TRBV5-1; 7 nucleotides agree with TRBD2. V lost 0 bases, J lost 5 bases, and 7 bases stayed unmatched. CDR1 and CDR2 (germline): SGHRS, YFSETQ. This CDR3 has 15 amino acids. In nucleotides, the CDR3 is TGCGCCAGCAGCTTGGTAGCTAGCGGTTCCGAGACCCAGTACTTC. Translation gives CASSLVASGSETQYF.

V usage is TRBV16 and J usage is TRBJ1-2; 9 bases fit TRBD1. The CDR3 runs 15 residues. Germline V gene lookup returns CDR1 KGHSY and CDR2 FQNENV. The ends lost 0 bases at V and 3 bases at J; junction bases unmatched: 2. The CDR3 nucleotides read TGTGCCAGCAGCCAATCGTGGGACAGGGACTATGGCTACACCTTC. Its protein product is CASSQSWDRDYGYTF.

The gene calls are TRBV4-2 and TRBJ2-1; D possibly corresponds to TRBD2 (6 bases). The germline V gene encodes CDR1 LGHNA and CDR2 YNFKEQ. The V end lost 2 bases, the J end lost 7 bases, and 9 bases lay between the germline ends. The CDR3 length is 13 residues. In DNA form, the CDR3 reads TGTGCCAGCAGCCAACCCGCGGGAAATGAGCAGTTCTTC. This encodes CASSQPAGNEQFF.

The chain combines TRBV7-9 with TRBJ1-4, with TRBD1 matching over 8 bases. Germline CDR1 and CDR2: SEHNR and FQNEAQ (reference sequence). Trimming cost V 1 base and J 1 base; bases outside gene matches: 11. The CDR3 has 19 residues. The CDR3 spells CASSLGASTDRGTNEKLFF. The CDR3 nucleotides read TGTGCCAGCAGCTTAGGGGCTTCGACTGACAGGGGAACTAATGAAAAACTGTTTTTT.

This rearrangement joins TRBV7-2 to TRBJ1-1; maybe TRBD1 (5 bases). Per germline, CDR1 SGHTA and CDR2 FQGNSA. This CDR3 comprises 13 residues. V was clipped by 3 bases and J by 5 bases, with 10 bases between them. CDR3 residues: CASSFFRETEAFF. CDR3 DNA: TGTGCCAGCAGCTTTTTCAGGGAAACTGAAGCTTTCTTT.

V gene TRBV27 combines with J gene TRBJ2-1; TRBD2 matches at 7 bases. CDR1 is MNHEY and CDR2 is SMNVEV in the germline V gene (reference sequence). V lost 2 bases, J lost 12 bases, and 7 bases stayed unmatched. This CDR3 has 13 residues. CDR3: CASSLVRGSSQFF. DNA for the CDR3: TGTGCCAGCAGTTTAGTACGCGGGAGTTCGCAGTTCTTC.

This chain links TRBV7-2 with TRBJ1-5; 7 bases agree with TRBD1. The trim removed 3 bases at V and 2 bases at J, leaving 1 base unmatched. Germline CDR1 and CDR2: SGHTA and FQGNSA. The CDR3 contains 14 residues. DNA of the CDR3: TGTGCCAGCAGCTTCGGACAGGGCAATCAGCCCCAGCATTTT. Translation: CASSFGQGNQPQHF.

This sequence joins TRBV9 and TRBJ2-1, with D unresolved. CDR1 SGDLS and CDR2 YYNGEE come from the germline V gene. The CDR3 spans 14 residues. V was cut by 4 bases and J by 4 bases, with 12 bases left in between. Written as DNA, the CDR3 is TGTGCCAGCAGCCGAATGTCAGGATACAATGAGCAGTTCTTC. Translated: CASSRMSGYNEQFF. Using reference TRBV9 and TRBJ2-1 for the parts outside the CDR3, the full variable domain is DSGVTQTPKHLITATGQRVTLRCSPRSGDLSVYWYQQSLDQGLQFLIQYYNGEERAKGNILERFSAQQFPDLHSELNLSSLELGDSALYFCASSRMSGYNEQFFGPGTRLTVL.

The rearrangement uses TRBV19 and TRBJ2-1; tentative D call: TRBD2 (7 bases). V lost 7 bases, J lost 5 bases, and 15 bases lay in between. The CDR3 runs 14 residues. Germline V lookup: CDR1 LNHDA, CDR2 SQIVND (reference sequence). CDR3 protein: CASTLRGGHNEQFF. CDR3 bases: TGTGCCAGTACCCTTAGGGGGGGTCACAATGAGCAGTTCTTC.

The rearrangement links TRBV19 to TRBJ1-5; 8 positions match TRBD1. Germline-derived CDR1 and CDR2 are LNHDA and SQIVND (reference sequence). There are 14 residues in the CDR3. V was pared by 6 bases and J by 4 bases, with 5 bases of the junction left unmatched. The CDR3 here is CASRDRGKNQPQHF. The CDR3 DNA is TGTGCCAGTAGAGACAGGGGTAAGAATCAGCCCCAGCATTTT. The whole variable domain, remainder taken from reference TRBV19 and TRBJ1-5, is DGGITQSPKYLFRKEGQNVTLSCEQNLNHDAMYWYRQDPGQGLRLIYYSQIVNDFQKGDIAEGYSVSREKKESFPLTVTSAQKNPTAFYLCASRDRGKNQPQHFGDGTRLSIL.

The chain employs TRBV28 and TRBJ1-1; no clear D gene. Trimming stripped 8 bases from V and 7 bases from J, with 11 bases between. CDR3 length: 11 amino acids. In germline, CDR1 is MDHEN, CDR2 SYDVKM. CDR3 loop: CASGGSVEAFF. The CDR3 DNA is TGTGCCAGCGGCGGGAGTGTTGAAGCTTTCTTT.

The chain combines TRBV4-1 with TRBJ2-2, with 13 bases that match TRBD2. The V gene end was trimmed by 4 bases and the J gene end by 1 base; junction bases not matched to a gene: 12. CDR1 MGHRA and CDR2 YSYEKL come from the germline V gene. This CDR3 spans 20 amino acids. For the CDR3, the DNA is TGCGCCAGCAGCCCTACATACCCGACTAGCGGGGGGATGAACACCGGGGAGCTGTTTTTT. This translates into CASSPTYPTSGGMNTGELFF.

This clone was recorded only once. The chain links TRBV19 to TRBJ1-2; 7 bases are a match to TRBD1. This CDR3 contains 13 residues. Per the germline V gene, CDR1 is LNHDA and CDR2 is SQIVND (reference sequence). V lost 4 bases and J lost 2; bases outside the gene matches: 1. CDR3 residues: CASSRDRNYGYTF. CDR3 nucleotides: TGTGCCAGTAGTAGGGACAGAAACTATGGCTACACCTTC.